These 8 T cell receptor beta chains came from one sample sequenced in a study of CD8 T cells in Susac syndrome. After extraction with the RNeasy kit, roughly 0.45 to 1 ug of the RNA was reverse transcribed using random hexamers. TCRdb reprocessed the immunoSEQ multiplex PCR reads via MiXCR and lists one record per CDR3 protein. The repertoire holds 150,000 to 200,000 distinct CDR3 sequences, with 85% to 95% as singletons. Sequences were obtained from CD4+ T cells from PBMCs. Receptors were obtained from a human donor in good health.

The J gene is TRBJ2-4, the V gene TRBV29-1; 9 bases align to TRBD1. V gave up 5 bases and J gave up 0 bases; unmatched junction bases: 8. The germline gives CDR1 SQVTM, CDR2 ANQGSEA. The CDR3 covers 16 residues. The CDR3 region is CSVPMGQGLAKNIQYF. DNA for the CDR3: TGCAGCGTTCCGATGGGACAGGGTCTAGCCAAAAACATTCAGTACTTC.

This clonotype was detected only once. The chain links TRBV4-1 to TRBJ2-7; D remains ambiguous. The V gene lost 0 bases and the J gene lost 7 bases, with 10 bases spanning the gap. The CDR3 consists of 13 residues. The germline CDR1 and CDR2 sequences are MGHRA and YSYEKL. CDR3 nucleotide sequence: TGCGCCAGCAGCCAAGAGGAAAGAAGGGAGCAGTACTTC. This codes for CASSQEERREQYF.

The J gene is TRBJ1-1, the V gene TRBV6-6, with a possible D match to TRBD1 (5 bases). The CDR3 is 13 residues long. The ends were cut back, 6 bases at V and 1 base at J, with 9 bases in the middle. Germline CDR1 reads MNHNY; CDR2 reads SVGAGI (reference sequence). CDR3 in amino acids: CASRLDRNTEAFF. The CDR3 DNA sequence: TGTGCCAGCAGACTTGACAGGAACACTGAAGCTTTCTTT.

In DNA, the CDR3 is TGTGCCAGCAGTCGACAGGGGTCCACAGATACGCAGTATTTT. The encoded protein is CASSRQGSTDTQYF. V gene TRBV6-5 combines with J gene TRBJ2-3; 8 bases match TRBD1. Germline-derived CDR1 and CDR2 are MNHEY and SVGAGI. V trimming: 5 bases; J trimming: 2 bases; junction bases outside the gene matches: 3. The length of the CDR3 is 14 residues.

The chain joins TRBV7-9 to TRBJ1-1, with no clear D. The CDR3 covers 9 residues. Germline V gene lookup returns CDR1 SEHNR and CDR2 FQNEAQ (reference sequence). V was cut by 5 bases and J by 8 bases, with 3 bases left in between. CDR3 in amino acids: CASSGEAFF. CDR3 coding DNA: TGTGCCAGCAGCGGGGAAGCTTTCTTT.

The chain carries TRBV7-2 and TRBJ2-3; TRBD2 might be the D (5 bases). Germline assignment: CDR1 SGHTA and CDR2 FQGNSA. The CDR3 loop spans 14 amino acids. With 5 bases removed from V and 2 bases from J, the gap between germline ends came to 11 bases. Written as DNA, the CDR3 is TGTGCCAGCAGCCCGACTACTTACACAGATACGCAGTATTTT. Amino acid sequence: CASSPTTYTDTQYF.

The genes are TRBV20-1 and TRBJ1-6, with D maybe TRBD1 (6 bases). This CDR3 region has 15 residues. The V gene lost 6 bases and the J gene lost 7 bases, with 19 bases spanning the gap. Germline V gene data show CDR1 as DFQATT and CDR2 as SNEGSKA (reference sequence). This chain's CDR3 is CSARPGTLVNSPLHF. CDR3 sequence (DNA): TGCAGTGCACGTCCCGGGACATTGGTAAATTCACCCCTCCACTTT.

The chain carries TRBV5-1 and TRBJ2-7; D is ambiguous. This CDR3 contains 15 residues. Per germline, CDR1 SGHRS and CDR2 YFSETQ. V was cut by 3 bases and J by 3 bases, with 16 bases left in between. The chain's CDR3 is CASSSNPFDGYEQYF. CDR3 coding DNA: TGCGCCAGCAGCTCTAACCCTTTCGACGGCTACGAGCAGTACTTC. Looking up the rest from reference TRBV5-1 and TRBJ2-7 gives the full variable domain: KAGVTQTPRYLIKTRGQQVTLSCSPISGHRSVSWYQQTPGQGLQFLFEYFSETQRNKGNFPGRFSGRQFSNSRSEMNVSTLELGDSALYLCASSSNPFDGYEQYFGPGTRLTVT.